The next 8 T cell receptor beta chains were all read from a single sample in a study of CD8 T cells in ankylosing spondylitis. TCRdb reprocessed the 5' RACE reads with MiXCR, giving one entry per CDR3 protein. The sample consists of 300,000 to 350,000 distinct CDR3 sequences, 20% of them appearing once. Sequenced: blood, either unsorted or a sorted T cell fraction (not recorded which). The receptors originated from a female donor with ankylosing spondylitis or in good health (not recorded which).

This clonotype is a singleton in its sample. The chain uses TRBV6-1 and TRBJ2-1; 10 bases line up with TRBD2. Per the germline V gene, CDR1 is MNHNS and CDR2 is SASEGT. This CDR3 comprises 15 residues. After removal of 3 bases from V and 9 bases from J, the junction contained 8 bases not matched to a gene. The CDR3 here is CASSEVLAGPGEQFF. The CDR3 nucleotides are TGTGCCAGCAGTGAGGTACTAGCGGGGCCTGGTGAGCAGTTCTTC.

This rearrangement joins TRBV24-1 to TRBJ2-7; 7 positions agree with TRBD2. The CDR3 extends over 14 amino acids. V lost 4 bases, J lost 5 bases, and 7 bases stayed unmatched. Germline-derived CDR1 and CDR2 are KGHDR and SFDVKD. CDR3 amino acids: CATSEAGKGNEQYF. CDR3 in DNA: TGTGCCACCAGTGAAGCGGGAAAGGGGAACGAGCAGTACTTC.

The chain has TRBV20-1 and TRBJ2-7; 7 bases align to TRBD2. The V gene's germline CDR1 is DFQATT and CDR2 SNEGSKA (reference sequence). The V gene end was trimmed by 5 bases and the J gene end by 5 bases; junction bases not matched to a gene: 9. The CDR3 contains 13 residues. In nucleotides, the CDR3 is TGCAGTGCTCCACTAGCGCGGAGAAACGAGCAGTACTTC. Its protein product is CSAPLARRNEQYF.

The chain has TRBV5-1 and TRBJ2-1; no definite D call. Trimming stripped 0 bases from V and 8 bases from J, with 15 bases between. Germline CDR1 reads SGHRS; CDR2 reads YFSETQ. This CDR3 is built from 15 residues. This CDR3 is CASSLDSYRFDEQFF. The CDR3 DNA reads TGCGCCAGCAGCTTGGACTCCTATCGGTTCGATGAGCAGTTCTTC.

The CDR3 loop is CSATGTVGNTIYF. In nucleotides, the CDR3 is TGCAGTGCTACTGGGACAGTTGGAAACACCATATATTTT. This rearrangement joins TRBV20-1 to TRBJ1-3, with TRBD1 identical over 7 bases. The V and J ends lost 4 bases and 3 bases, in that order; junction bases with no gene match: 3. The CDR3 contains 13 residues. Germline lookup yields CDR1 DFQATT and CDR2 SNEGSKA (reference sequence).

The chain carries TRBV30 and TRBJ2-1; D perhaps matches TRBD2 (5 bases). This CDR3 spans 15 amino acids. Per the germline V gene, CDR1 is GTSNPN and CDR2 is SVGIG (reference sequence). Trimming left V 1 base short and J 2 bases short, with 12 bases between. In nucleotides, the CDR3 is TGTGCCTGGAGTGGCCCAGCGGCCACCTACAATGAGCAGTTCTTC. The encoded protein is CAWSGPAATYNEQFF. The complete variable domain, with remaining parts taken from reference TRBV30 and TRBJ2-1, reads SQTIHQWPATLVQPVGSPLSLECTVEGTSNPNLYWYRQAAGRGLQLLFYSVGIGQISSEVPQNLSASRPQDRQFILSSKKLLLSDSGFYLCAWSGPAATYNEQFFGPGTRLTVL.

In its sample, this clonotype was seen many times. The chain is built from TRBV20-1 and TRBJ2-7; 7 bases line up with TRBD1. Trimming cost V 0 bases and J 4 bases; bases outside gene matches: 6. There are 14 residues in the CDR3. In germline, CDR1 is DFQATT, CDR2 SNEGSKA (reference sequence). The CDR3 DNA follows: TGCAGTGCTAGAGAAACAGGGGTCGAGTACGAGCAGTACTTC. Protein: CSARETGVEYEQYF.

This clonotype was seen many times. DNA for the CDR3: TGCAGCGTTTTAATAGAGACCCAGTACTTC. As protein: CSVLIETQYF. The chain has TRBV29-1 and TRBJ2-5; D is unresolved. Trimming took off 5 bases at V and 4 bases at J, with 5 bases between the two ends. The CDR3 loop spans 10 amino acids. Germline CDR1 SQVTM, CDR2 ANQGSEA.